This paragraph covers one T cell receptor (beta chain) sequence. Antigen unknown. These data come from a study of graft-versus-host responses after intestinal transplantation. Study at large: In this cohort, recipients had multivisceral, liver-intestinal, or isolated intestinal transplants. Induction with anti-thymocyte globulin, then tacrolimus and steroids for three to four years, was given to all recipients.

Trimming stripped 2 bases from V and 8 bases from J, with 10 bases between. CDR1 WNHNN and CDR2 SYGVQD come from the germline V gene (reference sequence). This CDR3 is built from 13 residues. Broader study findings: High graft-versus-host to host-versus-graft clonal ratios were found in allografts of patients who had graft-donor T cell macrochimerism. Researchers found GvH clones in recipient marrow, and some showed up first in ileum or blood.

Clones were sequenced by immunoSEQ multiplex PCR, and TCRdb holds only the in-frame ones, with some missing. This table holds 100,000 or so clones, roughly nine tenths found once. J is TRBJ2-4 and V is TRBV10-1; a possible D gene is TRBD1 (5 bases). The TCR sequence derives from a human donor who was the organ donor for an intestinal transplant. The material sequenced was unstimulated CD4+ T cells sorted from spleen or lymph node cells, taken before transplant. The CDR3 protein is CASSEPGIYIQYF. The CDR3, as DNA: TGCGCCAGCAGTGAGCCAGGGATTTACATTCAGTACTTC.